The 26 T cell receptor beta chains presented below share a single source sample, sequenced in a study of CD8+ T cells in alopecia areata. cDNA prepared by RNA extraction and subsequent reverse transcription served as the template for sequencing. Data came from immunoSEQ multiplex PCR; TCRdb stores just in-frame clones and leaves some out. The table shows 100,000 to 150,000 clones, with approximately 47% occurring only once. What was sequenced was NKG2D-low CD8+ T cells sorted from blood. These TCRs come from a human donor with alopecia areata.

The chain recombines TRBV2 with TRBJ2-3; TRBD2 aligns across 8 bases. Germline V gene lookup returns CDR1 SNHLY and CDR2 FYNNEI. J lost 6 bases, V lost 1 base, and 6 bases had no gene match. The CDR3 contains 15 residues. The CDR3 coding sequence is TGTGCCAGCAGTGAAGACGGGGGGGCCAGTGATACGCAGTATTTT. Protein product: CASSEDGGASDTQYF.

The V gene is TRBV15, the J gene TRBJ2-2; tentative D call: TRBD1 (6 bases). The germline V and J ends were trimmed by 1 base and 3 bases, with 9 bases remaining between them. This CDR3 region has 15 residues. Germline CDR1 and CDR2: LNHNV and YYDKDF (reference sequence). Here the CDR3 DNA reads TGTGCCACCAGCAGAGGGACAGACGACACCGGGGAGCTGTTTTTT. The encoded protein is CATSRGTDDTGELFF.

This chain uses TRBV4-1 with TRBJ2-7; 9 bases fit TRBD1. CDR1 and CDR2 from the germline V gene are MGHRA and YSYEKL. This CDR3 comprises 14 residues. J gave up 4 bases and V 4 bases, and 5 bases lay outside the gene matches. As DNA, the CDR3 is TGCGCCAGCAGCCTCGCCGGGACAGGGTACGAGCAGTACTTC. It yields the protein CASSLAGTGYEQYF.

The chain couples TRBV18 to TRBJ1-5; 10 nucleotides match TRBD1. The V gene end was trimmed by 2 bases and the J gene end by 4 bases; junction bases not matched to a gene: 5. Germline CDR1 KGHSH, CDR2 LQKENI. The CDR3 contains 16 residues. The DNA for the CDR3 is TGTGCCAGCTCACCATGGACAGGGGGGGATAATCAGCCCCAGCATTTT. Translated, it gives CASSPWTGGDNQPQHF.

The chain couples TRBV29-1 to TRBJ2-7, with 10 bases fitting TRBD1. The CDR3 consists of 13 residues. Germline assignment: CDR1 SQVTM and CDR2 ANQGSEA. Unmatched junction bases numbered 4, after V lost 6 bases and J lost 2 bases. CDR3 sequence reads: CSVPGTGAYEQYF. CDR3 coding DNA: TGCAGCGTGCCCGGGACAGGGGCCTACGAGCAGTACTTC.

The chain couples TRBV5-6 to TRBJ2-1; tentative D call: TRBD2 (6 bases). Trimming removed 4 bases from V and 3 bases from J, with 11 bases in between. This CDR3 region has 14 residues. Germline loops: CDR1 SGHDT, CDR2 YYEEEE. Written as DNA, the CDR3 is TGTGCCAGCAGCCCCGGGAGCAGCTACAATGAGCAGTTCTTC. As protein: CASSPGSSYNEQFF.

The chain employs TRBV7-8 and TRBJ2-7; D might be TRBD1 or TRBD2, each matching 5 bases. Deletions cut 5 bases from V and 3 bases from J, with 11 bases between. Germline CDR1 reads SGHVS; CDR2 reads FQNEAQ. This CDR3 is 13 amino acids long. The CDR3 region is CASSPGQDYEQYF. Here the CDR3 DNA reads TGTGCCAGCAGCCCGGGGCAGGACTACGAGCAGTACTTC.

In this sample, this clone turned up once. The V and J genes are TRBV30 and TRBJ2-1; D may be TRBD2 (6 bases). Between the trimmed V and J ends, which lost 3 bases and 7 bases, there was a span of 10 bases. This CDR3 is 12 amino acids long. Germline V gene lookup returns CDR1 GTSNPN and CDR2 SVGIG (reference sequence). CDR3 loop: CAWSGSGNEQFF. The CDR3 coding sequence is TGTGCCTGGAGCGGGAGTGGTAATGAGCAGTTCTTC.

The count of this clone is one. This chain links TRBV27 with TRBJ2-5; 7 bases match TRBD1. This CDR3 contains 13 residues. The germline gives CDR1 MNHEY, CDR2 SMNVEV (reference sequence). J was trimmed by 3 bases and V by 3 bases; bases with no gene match: 1. CDR3 residues: CASSFGTEETQYF. The CDR3 coding sequence is TGTGCCAGCAGTTTCGGGACAGAAGAGACCCAGTACTTC.

This clone was found a few times. J is TRBJ2-1 and V is TRBV29-1; TRBD2 matches 7 bases. The J segment lost 7 bases and the V segment lost 5 bases, leaving 8 bases of the junction unmatched. The germline V gene has CDR1 SQVTM and CDR2 ANQGSEA. This CDR3 region has 13 residues. CDR3 in amino acids: CSVTRGFGNEQFF. The CDR3 nucleotides read TGCAGCGTTACGCGGGGGTTCGGAAATGAGCAGTTCTTC.

V and J are TRBV29-1 and TRBJ2-4; D ambiguous. The CDR3 spans 11 residues. Germline V gene data show CDR1 as SQVTM and CDR2 as ANQGSEA. The V end lost 7 bases, the J end lost 9 bases, and 13 bases lay between the germline ends. In nucleotides, the CDR3 is TGCAGCGGCAGCAAAGAAGGCATTCAGTACTTC. As protein: CSGSKEGIQYF.

This chain joins TRBV9 and TRBJ2-2; D is ambiguous. The CDR3 is 12 amino acids. Trimming pared 4 bases from V and 4 bases from J, leaving 5 bases between. Germline CDR1 reads SGDLS; CDR2 reads YYNGEE. CDR3 bases: TGTGCCAGCAGCCCAAGCACCGGGGAGCTGTTTTTT. It codes for CASSPSTGELFF.

V is TRBV28 and J is TRBJ2-7; tentative D call: TRBD1 (6 bases). The germline V and J ends were trimmed by 6 bases and 4 bases, with 16 bases remaining between them. The CDR3 loop spans 14 amino acids. Germline-derived CDR1 and CDR2 are MDHEN and SYDVKM. The CDR3 reads CASRDQDSRYEQYF. CDR3 sequence (DNA): TGTGCCAGCAGGGATCAGGACAGCCGTTACGAGCAGTACTTC.

The rearrangement uses TRBV29-1 and TRBJ2-3, with D maybe TRBD2 (5 bases). Germline V gene data show CDR1 as SQVTM and CDR2 as ANQGSEA. The CDR3 is 16 amino acids. The V and J ends lost 5 bases and 2 bases respectively, with 20 bases between them. The CDR3 loop reads CSVSAVRHRDTDTQYF. As DNA, the CDR3 is TGCAGCGTTTCGGCGGTAAGGCACCGGGACACAGATACGCAGTATTTT.

This chain uses TRBV29-1 with TRBJ2-7; 12 bases fit TRBD1. Germline values: CDR1 SQVTM, CDR2 ANQGSEA. There are 13 residues in the CDR3. With V trimmed by 7 bases and J by 5 bases, 6 bases remained unmatched. Here the CDR3 DNA reads TGCAGCGATATGGGGACAGGGGGCCACGAGCAGTACTTC. It yields the protein CSDMGTGGHEQYF.

This chain uses TRBV6-5 with TRBJ2-7; 8 positions match TRBD2. The V gene's germline CDR1 is MNHEY and CDR2 SVGAGI. The length of the CDR3 is 13 residues. V lost 4 bases, J lost 2 bases, and 1 base stayed unmatched. The chain's CDR3 is CASSWGLAYEQYF. Here the CDR3 DNA reads TGTGCCAGCAGTTGGGGACTAGCCTACGAGCAGTACTTC.

The CDR3, as DNA: TGTGCCAGCAGCTCCGTGGAGGATGAGCAGTACTTC. Residues: CASSSVEDEQYF. V gene TRBV13 combines with J gene TRBJ2-7; perhaps TRBD2 as D (5 bases). CDR3 size: 12 residues. Trimming left V 4 bases short and J 7 bases short, with 11 bases between. The germline V gene has CDR1 PRHDT and CDR2 FYEKMQ (reference sequence).

V usage is TRBV29-1 and J usage is TRBJ2-3; a possible D gene is TRBD1 (6 bases). In germline, CDR1 is SQVTM, CDR2 ANQGSEA. V lost 1 base to trimming and J lost 2 bases, with 13 bases between them. The CDR3 sequence is 15 residues long. CDR3 nucleotide sequence: TGCAGCGTTGAAGGGGGTACAGGGTACACAGATACGCAGTATTTT. The encoded protein is CSVEGGTGYTDTQYF.

This clone was observed a few times. The chain links TRBV5-1 to TRBJ2-3; 10 positions match TRBD2. V trimming: 4 bases; J trimming: 0 bases; junction bases outside the gene matches: 2. Per the germline V gene, CDR1 is SGHRS and CDR2 is YFSETQ. The CDR3 sequence is 15 residues long. The CDR3 loop reads CASSPGLASTDTQYF. DNA for the CDR3: TGCGCCAGCAGCCCGGGACTAGCGAGCACAGATACGCAGTATTTT.

This clone turned up a few times. The chain recombines TRBV14 with TRBJ1-2; D remains ambiguous. The CDR3 sequence is 15 residues long. V was clipped by 4 bases and J by 1 base, with 13 bases between them. Germline V gives CDR1 SGHDN, CDR2 FVKESK. This chain's CDR3 is CASSPRTGINYGYTF. The CDR3 nucleotides read TGTGCCAGCAGCCCACGCACCGGGATTAACTATGGCTACACCTTC.

This clone was seen a few times. This chain connects TRBV29-1 to TRBJ1-2; no definite D call. Trimming removed 3 bases from V and 0 bases from J, with 11 bases in between. Germline V gene sequence: CDR1 SQVTM, CDR2 ANQGSEA. The CDR3 spans 14 residues. This CDR3 is CSVDRTETNYGYTF. The CDR3 nucleotides are TGCAGCGTTGACCGGACTGAGACTAACTATGGCTACACCTTC.

This clone was seen a few times. The chain combines TRBV29-1 with TRBJ2-1, with D unclear. Germline CDR1 reads SQVTM; CDR2 reads ANQGSEA. V was cut by 7 bases and J by 7 bases, with 23 bases left in between. The CDR3 spans 15 residues. DNA of the CDR3: TGCAGCGCGGAAGGAGCCCGAGAAACCCATAATGAGCAGTTCTTC. It translates to CSAEGARETHNEQFF.

For the CDR3, the DNA is TGTGCCTGGACAACGGGACTAGCGGGAGTAGGCACAGATACGCAGTATTTT. Its protein product is CAWTTGLAGVGTDTQYF. This rearrangement joins TRBV30 to TRBJ2-3, with 14 nucleotides matching TRBD2. Germline loops: CDR1 GTSNPN, CDR2 SVGIG (reference sequence). The junction had 7 bases not matched to a gene; V was cut back by 4 bases and J by 1 base. The CDR3 covers 17 residues.

The chain has TRBV4-1 and TRBJ2-1, with TRBD2 identical over 10 bases. CDR3 length: 17 residues. The V gene end was trimmed by 7 bases and the J gene end by 4 bases; junction bases not matched to a gene: 13. CDR1 is MGHRA and CDR2 is YSYEKL in the germline V gene. CDR3 DNA: TGCGCCAGCACCTCAACTGGAGGACTAGCGGAATACAATGAGCAGTTCTTC. This gives the protein CASTSTGGLAEYNEQFF.

The J gene is TRBJ2-4, the V gene TRBV28, with TRBD2 matching over 7 bases. The CDR3 runs 11 residues. Per germline, CDR1 MDHEN and CDR2 SYDVKM. V lost 3 bases and J lost 11; bases outside the gene matches: 1. For the CDR3, the DNA is TGTGCCAGCAGTTTCAGCGGGGTTCAGTACTTC. Amino acids: CASSFSGVQYF. The whole variable domain, remainder taken from reference TRBV28 and TRBJ2-4, is DVKVTQSSRYLVKRTGEKVFLECVQDMDHENMFWYRQDPGLGLRLIYFSYDVKMKEKGDIPEGYSVSREKKERFSLILESASTNQTSMYLCASSFSGVQYFGAGTRLSVL.

This clone was seen a handful of times. The V and J genes are TRBV5-6 and TRBJ2-5; D not certain. The germline V and J ends were trimmed by 0 bases and 6 bases, with 3 bases remaining between them. CDR1 and CDR2 (germline): SGHDT, YYEEEE. This CDR3 has 11 residues. DNA of the CDR3: TGTGCCAGCAGCTTGGCCCAGACCCAGTACTTC. Encoded protein: CASSLAQTQYF. The whole variable domain, remainder taken from reference TRBV5-6 and TRBJ2-5, is DAGVTQSPTHLIKTRGQQVTLRCSPKSGHDTVSWYQQALGQGPQFIFQYYEEEERQRGNFPDRFSGHQFPNYSSELNVNALLLGDSALYLCASSLAQTQYFGPGTRLLVL.